These 26 T cell receptor beta chains came from one sample sequenced in a study of shared T cell receptors in the human thymus. Profiled with immunoSEQ multiplex PCR; TCRdb holds only in-frame clones, not every one. This sample has under 700,000 clones, with approximately 80% found just once. The same data also contributed to another study, on human thymus T cells.

The sequencing input was thymocytes. All receptors come from a boy in the first two years of life with a congenital heart defect.

This chain joins TRBV30 and TRBJ2-3; D gene uncertain. V was shortened by 2 bases and J by 2 bases, with 11 bases between the two germline ends. Germline assignment: CDR1 GTSNPN and CDR2 SVGIG (reference sequence). The CDR3 length is 14 residues. CDR3 sequence: CAWSRRSSTDTQYF. CDR3 bases: TGTGCCTGGAGTCGCAGGTCTTCCACAGATACGCAGTATTTT.

This chain links TRBV27 with TRBJ2-7; D perhaps matches TRBD2 (7 bases). Germline V gene lookup returns CDR1 MNHEY and CDR2 SMNVEV (reference sequence). CDR3 length: 16 amino acids. V lost 2 bases and J 3 bases, leaving 17 bases between the germline ends. The CDR3 region is CASSLPPGGLIYEQYF. In DNA, the CDR3 is TGTGCCAGCAGTTTACCTCCCGGGGGGCTGATCTACGAGCAGTACTTC.

The V and J genes are TRBV18 and TRBJ1-5; 7 positions match TRBD1. Germline values: CDR1 KGHSH, CDR2 LQKENI. There are 16 residues in the CDR3. With 3 bases clipped from V and 6 bases from J, the junction kept 11 bases outside the gene matches. This chain's CDR3 is CASSPHIQGGRQPQHF. CDR3 nucleotides: TGTGCCAGCTCACCCCACATACAAGGGGGCCGTCAGCCCCAGCATTTT.

This clone was detected once. The V gene is TRBV6-6, the J gene TRBJ1-1; 7 bases agree with TRBD1. The CDR3 extends over 14 amino acids. Germline V gives CDR1 MNHNY, CDR2 SVGAGI (reference sequence). V lost 5 bases to trimming and J lost 5 bases; unmatched junction nucleotides: 8. CDR3 sequence: CASSLTGWMTEAFF. The CDR3 nucleotides read TGTGCCAGCAGTCTGACAGGGTGGATGACTGAAGCTTTCTTT.

This chain links TRBV27 with TRBJ2-7; D possibly corresponds to TRBD1 (5 bases). CDR1 and CDR2 (germline): MNHEY, SMNVEV (reference sequence). The CDR3 has 14 residues. V was clipped by 6 bases and J by 2 bases, with 14 bases between them. The CDR3 DNA reads as TGTGCCAGCAGGGAAGGGGCGATTCCCTACGAGCAGTACTTC. Encoded protein: CASREGAIPYEQYF.

This chain connects TRBV14 to TRBJ2-7; 7 bases match TRBD2. The V gene end was trimmed by 1 base and the J gene end by 0 bases; junction bases not matched to a gene: 3. This CDR3 is built from 15 residues. Germline loops: CDR1 SGHDN, CDR2 FVKESK. CDR3 nucleotide sequence: TGTGCCAGCAGCCAAGTGGGCGGGAGCTCCTACGAGCAGTACTTC. Its protein is CASSQVGGSSYEQYF.

The gene calls are TRBV6-1 and TRBJ2-3, with 8 bases lining up with TRBD2. CDR1 is MNHNS, CDR2 SASEGT, per germline. V was clipped by 8 bases and J by 2 bases; unmatched bases: 6. This CDR3 is 14 amino acids long. In DNA, the CDR3 is TGTGCCAGCCGTGCCGGGGGGGCCACAGATACGCAGTATTTT. Protein: CASRAGGATDTQYF.

The chain uses TRBV9 and TRBJ2-1, with 13 bases lining up with TRBD2. The germline V gene encodes CDR1 SGDLS and CDR2 YYNGEE. The CDR3 contains 18 residues. With 0 bases clipped from V and 4 bases from J, the junction kept 7 bases outside the gene matches. CDR3 loop: CASSVAGLAGVAYNEQFF. In DNA, the CDR3 is TGTGCCAGCAGCGTAGCCGGACTAGCGGGAGTTGCGTACAATGAGCAGTTCTTC.

This clone was observed a handful of times. V usage is TRBV5-6 and J usage is TRBJ2-7, with 7 bases fitting TRBD1. Germline values: CDR1 SGHDT, CDR2 YYEEEE. Trimming removed 4 bases from V and 0 bases from J; junction bases left unmatched: 7. The CDR3 is 15 amino acids. The CDR3 bases are TGTGCCAGCAGCCAGACAGGGAAACCCTCCTACGAGCAGTACTTC. Amino acid sequence: CASSQTGKPSYEQYF.

V is TRBV4-3 and J is TRBJ2-3; tentatively, D is TRBD2 (5 bases). This CDR3 comprises 12 residues. CDR1 is LGHNA and CDR2 is YSLEER in the germline V gene. Trimming cost V 4 bases and J 9 bases, with 11 bases left between them. DNA of the CDR3: TGCGCCAGCAGCCCGGGTAGGGAGACGCAGTATTTT. This gives the protein CASSPGRETQYF.

The chain is built from TRBV4-3 and TRBJ1-2; 7 nucleotides line up with TRBD1. The germline V gene encodes CDR1 LGHNA and CDR2 YSLEER. The ends lost 0 bases at V and 4 bases at J; junction bases unmatched: 5. The CDR3 totals 15 residues. The CDR3 sequence: CASSQDRDSRYGYTF. The CDR3 coding sequence is TGCGCCAGCAGCCAAGACCGGGACAGTCGCTATGGCTACACCTTC.

This chain links TRBV7-4 with TRBJ1-1, with no clear D. This CDR3 contains 13 residues. The V gene's germline CDR1 is SGHVT and CDR2 SQSDAQ. The germline V and J ends were trimmed by 4 bases and 2 bases, with 8 bases remaining between them. CDR3 sequence (DNA): TGTGCCAGCAGCTCGTCAGTCAACACTGAAGCTTTCTTT. Translation gives CASSSSVNTEAFF.

This clone was counted a single time. The chain is built from TRBV6-5 and TRBJ2-1, with a tentative D call TRBD1 (6 bases). In germline, CDR1 is MNHEY, CDR2 SVGAGI. V lost 5 bases and J lost 3, with 14 bases in between. The CDR3 spans 15 residues. The chain's CDR3 is CASSKTGTRYNEQFF. Here the CDR3 DNA reads TGTGCCAGCAGTAAAACCGGGACACGCTACAATGAGCAGTTCTTC.

This chain joins TRBV5-1 and TRBJ2-7, with 7 bases matching TRBD2. The junction had 13 bases not matched to a gene; V was cut back by 4 bases and J by 6 bases. Germline V CDR1 and CDR2: SGHRS, YFSETQ. There are 15 residues in the CDR3. The CDR3 coding sequence is TGCGCCAGCAGCGATGGACTAGGGTCCGCCGCCGAGCAGTACTTC. It specifies CASSDGLGSAAEQYF.

For the CDR3, the DNA is TGTGCCAGCAGAACCGGGACAGGGGCAGATACGCAGTATTTT. It specifies CASRTGTGADTQYF. The chain has TRBV6-1 and TRBJ2-3; 10 bases line up with TRBD1. This CDR3 is built from 14 residues. The germline gives CDR1 MNHNS, CDR2 SASEGT. With V trimmed by 6 bases and J by 4 bases, 4 bases remained unmatched.

The gene calls are TRBV13 and TRBJ2-7; TRBD2 might be the D (7 bases). Germline V gene sequence: CDR1 PRHDT, CDR2 FYEKMQ (reference sequence). Trimming shortened V by 5 bases and J by 1 base, and 12 bases separated the two germline ends. The CDR3 loop spans 14 amino acids. CDR3 residues: CASSRGRGSYEQYF. The CDR3 DNA follows: TGTGCCAGCAGCCGGGGGCGGGGGTCCTACGAGCAGTACTTC.

V and J are TRBV5-1 and TRBJ1-3, with 7 bases lining up with TRBD1. Germline V gives CDR1 SGHRS, CDR2 YFSETQ. The length of the CDR3 is 15 residues. Trimming took 0 bases from V and 2 from J; bases not matched to a gene: 2. CDR3 loop: CASSLAQGAGNTIYF. The DNA of the CDR3 is TGCGCCAGCAGCTTGGCCCAGGGGGCTGGAAACACCATATATTTT.

Only one count was recorded for this clone. The gene calls are TRBV9 and TRBJ2-7; 12 bases agree with TRBD2. Germline V CDR1 and CDR2: SGDLS, YYNGEE. After removal of 3 bases from V and 8 bases from J, the junction contained 6 bases not matched to a gene. The CDR3 runs 14 residues. CDR3 bases: TGTGCCAGCAGCGAGTGGTGGACTAGCGGGAAGCAGTACTTC. Translating it yields CASSEWWTSGKQYF.

This chain links TRBV10-3 with TRBJ2-3; TRBD1 might be the D (6 bases). Trimming pared 5 bases from V and 0 bases from J, leaving 6 bases between. The CDR3 spans 13 residues. CDR1 ENHRY and CDR2 SYGVKD come from the germline V gene. CDR3 sequence reads: CAISTGSTDTQYF. In DNA form, the CDR3 reads TGTGCCATCAGTACAGGGAGCACAGATACGCAGTATTTT.

The chain is built from TRBV12-5 and TRBJ2-4; 7 nucleotides align to TRBD1. In germline, CDR1 is LGHNT, CDR2 FRNRAP. J gave up 12 bases and V 0 bases, and 14 bases lay outside the gene matches. The CDR3 consists of 16 residues. CDR3 residues: CASGLVLTGKDETQYF. Written as DNA, the CDR3 is TGTGCTAGTGGTTTGGTACTGACAGGGAAAGACGAGACTCAGTACTTC.

The chain employs TRBV5-1 and TRBJ1-2; 8 bases agree with TRBD1. The CDR3 runs 17 residues. Germline V gene lookup returns CDR1 SGHRS and CDR2 YFSETQ. V lost 4 bases to trimming and J lost 9 bases; unmatched junction nucleotides: 20. This CDR3 reads CASSLTNLIGQGRSYTF. In nucleotides, the CDR3 is TGCGCCAGCAGCCTGACGAACCTTATCGGACAGGGAAGAAGCTACACCTTC.

The CDR3 sequence: CASSESAGRETQYF. The CDR3 region has the DNA TGTGCCAGCAGTGAATCGGCAGGGCGAGAGACCCAGTACTTC. The rearrangement joins TRBV25-1 to TRBJ2-5, with D maybe TRBD1 (5 bases). There are 14 residues in the CDR3. Germline CDR1 MGHDK, CDR2 SYGVNS. V dropped 1 base and J dropped 4 bases, with 10 bases sitting between them.

CDR3 in DNA: TGCAGTGCTGCTCGGGTCTACGAGCAGTACTTC. It yields the protein CSAARVYEQYF. This chain joins TRBV20-1 and TRBJ2-7; no clear D gene. The CDR3 totals 11 residues. From germline, CDR1 is DFQATT and CDR2 SNEGSKA (reference sequence). Deletions cut 5 bases from V and 3 bases from J, with 8 bases between.

The V and J genes are TRBV2 and TRBJ2-2, with a possible D match to TRBD2 (6 bases). Between the trimmed V and J ends, which lost 4 bases and 1 base, there was a span of 16 bases. This CDR3 is built from 17 residues. Germline-derived CDR1 and CDR2 are SNHLY and FYNNEI. The CDR3 loop is CASSGPILALNTGELFF. CDR3 nucleotide sequence: TGTGCCAGCAGTGGGCCGATACTAGCCCTGAACACCGGGGAGCTGTTTTTT. The variable domain in full, completed from reference TRBV2 and TRBJ2-2, reads EPEVTQTPSHQVTQMGQEVILRCVPISNHLYFYWYRQILGQKVEFLVSFYNNEISEKSEIFDDQFSVERPDGSNFTLKIRSTKLEDSAMYFCASSGPILALNTGELFFGEGSRLTVL.

This clone has only one observation. This sequence joins TRBV7-9 and TRBJ1-2, with no clear D. V lost 1 base to trimming and J lost 3 bases, with 12 bases between them. The CDR3 spans 15 residues. Germline V gene data show CDR1 as SEHNR and CDR2 as FQNEAQ (reference sequence). CDR3 nucleotide sequence: TGTGCCAGCAGCTTAGGAGGAGGACGGTACTATGGCTACACCTTC. Amino acids: CASSLGGGRYYGYTF.

A few counts support this clone. The gene calls are TRBV9 and TRBJ2-7; D perhaps matches TRBD2 (6 bases). The CDR3 runs to 14 residues. The germline gives CDR1 SGDLS, CDR2 YYNGEE. Trimming took off 4 bases at V and 6 bases at J, with 17 bases between the two ends. The CDR3: CASSPRGLAFEQYF. CDR3 coding DNA: TGTGCCAGCAGCCCGAGAGGTCTAGCGTTCGAGCAGTACTTC.